This record looks at one T cell receptor beta chain sequence and its context. Authors' processing steps: Estimation of nucleated cell counts was performed using reference gene primer amplification. The table came from immunoSEQ multiplex PCR; TCRdb's copy has only in-frame clones and leaves some out. V and J calls and clone size come straight from that table; D and trimming were deduced from the DNA. The sample records around 150,000 clones, 70% to 80% being singletons. Trimming removed 7 bases from V and 5 bases from J, with 6 bases in between. There are 10 residues in the CDR3. Germline CDR1 and CDR2: SQVTM and ANQGSEA. The record originates from a study of blood T cell repertoires in COVID-19.

The sequencing sample was made of peripheral blood. V is TRBV29-1 and J is TRBJ2-1; no clear D gene. The clonotype originates from a man between 60 and 75 years old who had recovered from COVID-19. DNA for the CDR3: TGCAGCGGGGCCCACAATGAGCAGTTCTTC. It is translated as CSGAHNEQFF.